This T cell receptor beta chain appears in the sequencing data of a study of regulatory T cells in long-lasting Graves disease. The sample's time point: newly diagnosed GD, antithyroid drugs for less than 3 months. From PBMCs, RNA was extracted and then used to make the TCR library. With iRepertoire HTBI primers and Arm-PCR of CDR3 regions, TCR beta libraries were built. Each CDR3 protein is one row after TCRdb ran MiXCR on the multiplex PCR reads. The table lists 530,000 or so distinct CDR3 sequences, roughly 14% of them singletons. This clonotype has ten or more counts. This same sample was also taken into another study, of T cells in Graves' hyperthyroidism and ophthalmopathy.

Here the sequenced sample was peripheral blood mononuclear cells (PBMCs), taken at new diagnosis, from a patient treated with antithyroid drugs. The sequence derives from a man aged 25-45 years with Graves disease.

CDR3: CASSYRRDRGNEQFF. In DNA form, the CDR3 reads TGTGCCAGTAGTTATCGCCGGGACAGGGGGAATGAGCAGTTCTTC. V and J are TRBV19 and TRBJ2-1; the match to TRBD1 covers 11 bases. Germline V gene lookup returns CDR1 LNHDA and CDR2 SQIVND (reference sequence). The V gene end was trimmed by 5 bases and the J gene end by 7 bases; junction bases not matched to a gene: 7. The CDR3 contains 15 residues.